This note documents a single TCR beta chain sequence. Under the authors' procedure: Amplification with reference gene primers provided the estimates of nucleated cell counts. Data came from immunoSEQ multiplex PCR; TCRdb stores just in-frame clones and leaves some out. Clonal size and the V and J genes are those of that table, whereas D and trimming came from the DNA. This table has around 200,000 clones, around 82% appearing once. The data derive from a study of blood T cell repertoires in COVID-19. Study overall: Sample material is recorded as cDNA or gDNA derived from T cells, B-cell-depleted T cells, or PBMCs.

CDR3 length: 16 amino acids. J gave up 3 bases and V 9 bases, and 12 bases lay outside the gene matches. Per the germline V gene, CDR1 is MDHEN and CDR2 is SYDVKM. The clonotype originates from a man aged 40-50 years with active or convalescent COVID-19. The sequenced sample was peripheral blood. This chain connects TRBV28 to TRBJ1-2, with 11 bases aligning to TRBD1. The CDR3 region has the DNA TGTGCCAGTAAAACTCCGGGACAGGGGGTTTACTATGGCTACACCTTC. Its translation: CASKTPGQGVYYGYTF.